These 14 T cell receptor beta chains share one sample of origin, sequenced in a study of T-cell memory formation after mild COVID-19. TCRdb redid the calling of the 5' RACE reads with MiXCR, one entry per CDR3 protein. The sample contains about 84,000 distinct CDR3 sequences, about 14% of which appear only once. The sequenced sample was PBMCs or a T cell subset sorted from them (not recorded which). The origin of the receptors is an adult woman who had mild COVID-19 (a few samples of this study predate the infection). Cell type and time point are not known.

This chain joins TRBV12-3 or TRBV12-4 and TRBJ2-7, with D possibly being TRBD2 (6 bases). The CDR3 is made up of 13 amino acids. The ends were cut back, 1 base at V and 5 bases at J, with 9 bases in the middle. This CDR3 reads CASSLDVADEQYF. CDR3 in DNA: TGTGCCAGCAGTTTAGACGTAGCGGACGAGCAGTACTTC.

The chain couples TRBV30 to TRBJ1-1; D is uncertain. Germline V gene sequence: CDR1 GTSNPN, CDR2 SVGIG (reference sequence). CDR3 length: 12 residues. V lost 4 bases, J lost 1 base, and 7 bases lay in between. The CDR3 DNA is TGTGCCTGGAACCAACAGAACACTGAAGCTTTCTTT. Its translation is CAWNQQNTEAFF.

This clonotype was detected a few times. The gene calls are TRBV5-5 and TRBJ2-7; tentative D call: TRBD2 (6 bases). This CDR3 is 13 amino acids long. V was trimmed by 0 bases and J by 3 bases, leaving 7 bases between them. Germline V lookup: CDR1 SGHKS, CDR2 YYEKEE (reference sequence). The CDR3 nucleotides are TGTGCCAGCAGCTTGGAGGGAGGCTACGAGCAGTACTTC. This encodes CASSLEGGYEQYF.

The gene calls are TRBV30 and TRBJ2-7; D may be TRBD1 (6 bases). The ends were cut back, 4 bases at V and 4 bases at J, with 11 bases in the middle. There are 12 residues in the CDR3. Per germline, CDR1 GTSNPN and CDR2 SVGIG (reference sequence). CDR3 protein: CAWKGDDYEQYF. The CDR3 DNA sequence: TGTGCCTGGAAGGGGGACGATTACGAGCAGTACTTC.

The V call is TRBV7-3, the J call TRBJ2-3, with unresolved D. CDR1 is SGHTA, CDR2 FQGTGA, per germline. This CDR3 comprises 15 residues. V shed 4 bases and J shed 1 base, with 12 bases lying between them. CDR3 loop: CASSSMDGRTDTQYF. CDR3 nucleotides: TGTGCCAGCAGCTCCATGGACGGCCGCACAGATACGCAGTATTTT.

This clonotype was observed a few times. J is TRBJ2-7 and V is TRBV27; tentative D call: TRBD1 (5 bases). V lost 6 bases to trimming and J lost 0 bases, with 15 bases between them. Germline loops: CDR1 MNHEY, CDR2 SMNVEV (reference sequence). There are 15 residues in the CDR3. CDR3 in amino acids: CASRQDRFYSYEQYF. The CDR3 nucleotides are TGTGCCAGCAGGCAAGACAGATTCTACTCCTACGAGCAGTACTTC.

This clonotype turned up a few times. The junction does not match germline at one end; this may be a read error. The chain has TRBV4-3 and TRBJ2-1; D gene uncertain. Per germline, CDR1 LGHNA and CDR2 YSLEER. CDR3 length: 14 amino acids. CDR3 region: CASRRRVSSNEQFF. CDR3 nucleotide sequence: TGCGCCAGCAGAAGACGGGTGTCCTCCAATGAGCAGTTCTTC.

The table lists this clonotype with a few counts. This chain connects TRBV19 to TRBJ2-7; 9 positions agree with TRBD2. CDR3 length: 15 amino acids. The germline gives CDR1 LNHDA, CDR2 SQIVND (reference sequence). The junction had 7 bases not matched to a gene; V was cut back by 5 bases and J by 2 bases. DNA for the CDR3: TGTGCCAGTAGTGTACTAGCGGGTGAAGCCTACGAGCAGTACTTC. Translated: CASSVLAGEAYEQYF.

The chain joins TRBV15 to TRBJ2-1; perhaps TRBD2 as D (6 bases). Germline V lookup: CDR1 LNHNV, CDR2 YYDKDF (reference sequence). The germline V and J ends were trimmed by 0 bases and 8 bases, with 14 bases remaining between them. The CDR3 sequence is 15 residues long. Written as DNA, the CDR3 is TGTGCCACCAGCAGAGATCGACTAGGATTCTATGAGCAGTTCTTC. It encodes CATSRDRLGFYEQFF.

There are many counts of this clonotype. V and J are TRBV2 and TRBJ2-7; D might be TRBD1 (5 bases). The CDR3 is 13 amino acids. V was clipped by 8 bases and J by 3 bases, with 14 bases between them. Germline lookup yields CDR1 SNHLY and CDR2 FYNNEI. This chain's CDR3 is CASEQALGYEQYF. CDR3 DNA: TGTGCCAGCGAACAGGCCCTGGGCTACGAGCAGTACTTC.

This clonotype has more than one count but fewer than ten. The chain couples TRBV6-5 to TRBJ2-1, with 9 bases lining up with TRBD2. The V and J ends lost 6 bases and 4 bases, in that order; junction bases with no gene match: 10. Germline V gives CDR1 MNHEY, CDR2 SVGAGI. This CDR3 contains 16 residues. The CDR3, as DNA: TGTGCCAGCAGACCCGGACTAGCGAACATTTACAATGAGCAGTTCTTC. Encoded protein: CASRPGLANIYNEQFF.

The rearrangement joins TRBV29-1 to TRBJ2-3, with 9 positions matching TRBD1. Germline trimming cut 7 bases from V and 3 bases from J; bases unmatched to any gene: 5. The length of the CDR3 is 13 residues. Germline lookup yields CDR1 SQVTM and CDR2 ANQGSEA. The CDR3 coding sequence is TGCAGCGCCCTGACAGGGGGGACAGATACGCAGTATTTT. As protein: CSALTGGTDTQYF.

In its sample, this clonotype was seen a few times. V usage is TRBV4-3 and J usage is TRBJ1-5, with D tentatively TRBD1 (6 bases). V was cut by 0 bases and J by 1 base, with 7 bases left in between. This CDR3 contains 15 residues. CDR1 is LGHNA, CDR2 YSLEER, per germline. Here the CDR3 reads CASSQDRGSNQPQHF. The DNA of the CDR3 is TGCGCCAGCAGCCAAGACAGGGGCAGCAATCAGCCCCAGCATTTT.

This clonotype was detected only a few times. The CDR3 loop is CATSRTGNTEAFF. In DNA form, the CDR3 reads TGTGCCACCAGCAGAACAGGGAACACTGAAGCTTTCTTT. This rearrangement joins TRBV15 to TRBJ1-1, with D possibly being TRBD1 (5 bases). The CDR3 runs to 13 residues. Germline CDR1 and CDR2: LNHNV and YYDKDF (reference sequence). V was shortened by 2 bases and J by 1 base, with 5 bases between the two germline ends.